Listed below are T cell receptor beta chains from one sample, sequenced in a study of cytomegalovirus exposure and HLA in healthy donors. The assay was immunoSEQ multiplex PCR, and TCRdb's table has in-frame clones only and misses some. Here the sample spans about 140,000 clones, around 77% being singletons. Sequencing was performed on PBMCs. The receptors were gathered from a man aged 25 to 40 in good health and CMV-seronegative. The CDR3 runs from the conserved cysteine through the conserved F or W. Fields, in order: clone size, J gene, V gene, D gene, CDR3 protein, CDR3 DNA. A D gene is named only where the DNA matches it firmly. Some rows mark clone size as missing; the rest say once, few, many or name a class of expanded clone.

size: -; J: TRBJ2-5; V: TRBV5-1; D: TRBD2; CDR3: CASSTSGGADETQYF; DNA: TGCGCCAGCAGCACTAGCGGGGGGGCTGACGAGACCCAGTACTTC
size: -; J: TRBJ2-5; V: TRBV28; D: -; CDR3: CASSSRLTSVGTQYF; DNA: TGTGCCAGCAGTTCTCGCCTGACATCGGTAGGGACCCAGTACTTC
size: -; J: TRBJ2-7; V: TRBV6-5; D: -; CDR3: CASEQGYEQYF; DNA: TGTGCCAGCGAACAGGGCTACGAGCAGTACTTC
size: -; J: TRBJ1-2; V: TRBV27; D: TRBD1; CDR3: CASARTGASDDGYTF; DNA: TGTGCCAGCGCCCGGACAGGGGCGTCGGACGATGGCTACACCTTC
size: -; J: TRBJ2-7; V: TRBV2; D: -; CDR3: CASSQGENSEQYF; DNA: TGTGCCAGCAGTCAAGGGGAGAACTCCGAGCAGTACTTC
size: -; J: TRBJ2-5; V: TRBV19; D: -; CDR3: CASSIADQETQYF; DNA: TGTGCCAGTAGTATAGCCGACCAAGAGACCCAGTACTTC
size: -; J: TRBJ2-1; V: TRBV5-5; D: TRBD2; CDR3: CASSPGTSPYNEQFF; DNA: TGTGCCAGCAGCCCCGGGACTAGTCCCTACAATGAGCAGTTCTTC
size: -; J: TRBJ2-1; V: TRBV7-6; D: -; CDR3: CASSAPLREKPPAEQFF; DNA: TGTGCCAGCAGCGCACCCCTTAGGGAGAAGCCCCCGGCTGAGCAGTTCTTC
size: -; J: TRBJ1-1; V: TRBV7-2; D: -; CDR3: CASSLSSTEAFF; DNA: TGTGCCAGCAGCCTATCGAGCACTGAAGCTTTCTTT
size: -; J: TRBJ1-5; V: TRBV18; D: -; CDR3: CASSPTESYSNQPQHF; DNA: TGTGCCAGCTCACCAACTGAGAGTTATAGCAATCAGCCCCAGCATTTT
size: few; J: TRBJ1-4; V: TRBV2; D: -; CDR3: CASTRRRENEKLFF; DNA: TGTGCCAGCACCAGACGGAGGGAGAATGAAAAACTGTTTTTT
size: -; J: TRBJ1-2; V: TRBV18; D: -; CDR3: CASSGDGYTF; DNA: TGTGCCAGCTCCGGGGATGGCTACACCTTC
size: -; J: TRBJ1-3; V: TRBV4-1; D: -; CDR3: CASSQPTGSGNTIYF; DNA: TGCGCCAGCAGCCAACCGACAGGTTCTGGAAACACCATATATTTT
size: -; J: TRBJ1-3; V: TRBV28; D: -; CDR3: CASSLPTSGNTIYF; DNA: TGTGCCAGCAGTTTACCCACATCTGGAAACACCATATATTTT
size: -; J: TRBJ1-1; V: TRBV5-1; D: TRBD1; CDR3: CASSRGQGANTEAFF; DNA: TGCGCCAGCAGCAGGGGACAGGGGGCGAACACTGAAGCTTTCTTT
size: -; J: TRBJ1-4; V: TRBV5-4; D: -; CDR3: CASSRNPSNEKLFF; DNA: TGTGCCAGCAGTCGCAACCCCAGTAATGAAAAACTGTTTTTT
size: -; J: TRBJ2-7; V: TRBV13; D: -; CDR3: CASSLGYRSYEQYF; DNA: TGTGCCAGCAGCTTAGGTTACAGGTCCTACGAGCAGTACTTC
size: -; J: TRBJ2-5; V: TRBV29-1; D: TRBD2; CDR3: CSASGSITGETQYF; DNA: TGCAGTGCTAGCGGGAGTATAACGGGGGAGACCCAGTACTTC
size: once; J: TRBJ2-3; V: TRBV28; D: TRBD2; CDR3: CASSAMLAGGPTDTQYF; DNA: TGTGCCAGCAGTGCAATGCTAGCGGGGGGGCCGACAGATACGCAGTATTTT
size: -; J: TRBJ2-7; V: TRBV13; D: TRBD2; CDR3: CASSTPGGEQYF; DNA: TGTGCCAGCAGCACCCCGGGGGGAGAGCAGTACTTC
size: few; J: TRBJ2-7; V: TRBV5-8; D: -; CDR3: CASSLTRLNEQYF; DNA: TGTGCCAGCAGCTTGACTAGATTGAACGAGCAGTACTTC
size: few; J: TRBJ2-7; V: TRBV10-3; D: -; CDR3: CATSGQSYEQYF; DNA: TGTGCCACCTCTGGACAGTCCTACGAGCAGTACTTC
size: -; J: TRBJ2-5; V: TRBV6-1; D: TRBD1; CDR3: CASRGGAGGKETQYF; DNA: TGTGCCAGCAGGGGTGGCGCAGGGGGCAAGGAGACCCAGTACTTC
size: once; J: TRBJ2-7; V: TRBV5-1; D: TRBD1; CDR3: CASGTGLSSYEQYF; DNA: TGCGCCAGCGGGACAGGGTTAAGCTCCTACGAGCAGTACTTC
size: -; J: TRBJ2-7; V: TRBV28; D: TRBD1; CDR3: CASRPTGVHEQYF; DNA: TGTGCCAGCAGACCGACAGGGGTCCACGAGCAGTACTTC
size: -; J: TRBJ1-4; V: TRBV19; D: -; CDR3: CATSGPIDEKLFF; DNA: TGTGCCACCTCGGGTCCAATAGACGAAAAACTGTTTTTT
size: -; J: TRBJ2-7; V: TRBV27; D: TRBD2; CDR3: CASSSGGAETYEQYF; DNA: TGTGCCAGCAGTAGCGGGGGGGCCGAAACCTACGAGCAGTACTTC
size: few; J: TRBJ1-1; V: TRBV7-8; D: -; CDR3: CASSLGQTVNTEAFF; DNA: TGTGCCAGCAGCTTAGGGCAGACAGTGAACACTGAAGCTTTCTTT
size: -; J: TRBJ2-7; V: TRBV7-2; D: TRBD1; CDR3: CASSWDRGREQYF; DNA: TGTGCCAGCAGCTGGGACAGGGGGCGCGAGCAGTACTTC
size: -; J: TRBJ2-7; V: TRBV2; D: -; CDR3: CASRFRRGASYEQYF; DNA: TGTGCCAGCAGGTTTAGGCGGGGAGCCTCCTACGAGCAGTACTTC
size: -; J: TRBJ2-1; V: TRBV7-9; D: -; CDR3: CASSPAGSYNEQFF; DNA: TGTGCCAGCAGCCCCGCCGGCTCCTACAATGAGCAGTTCTTC
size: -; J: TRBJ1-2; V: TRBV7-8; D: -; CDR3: CASSLGLEGYTF; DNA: TGTGCCAGCAGCCTAGGGCTTGAAGGCTACACCTTC
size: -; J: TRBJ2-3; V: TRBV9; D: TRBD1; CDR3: CASSVWTGPPDTQYF; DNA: TGTGCCAGCAGCGTCTGGACAGGGCCGCCAGATACGCAGTATTTT
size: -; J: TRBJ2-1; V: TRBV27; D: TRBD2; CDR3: CASSQPPTSGTNEQFF; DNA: TGTGCCAGCAGCCAACCCCCTACTAGCGGGACCAATGAGCAGTTCTTC
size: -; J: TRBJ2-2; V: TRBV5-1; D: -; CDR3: CASSLGYGQRERELFF; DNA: TGCGCCAGCAGCTTGGGTTATGGGCAGAGGGAGCGGGAGCTGTTTTTT
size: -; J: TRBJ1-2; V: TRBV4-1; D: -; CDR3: CASSQVGVTHGYPF; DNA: TGCGCCAGCAGCCAAGTAGGGGTTACTCATGGCTACCCCTTC
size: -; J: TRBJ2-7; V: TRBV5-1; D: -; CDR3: CASSLSTVSYEQYF; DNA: TGCGCCAGCAGCTTGTCGACAGTCTCCTACGAGCAGTACTTC
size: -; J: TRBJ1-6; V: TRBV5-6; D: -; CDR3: CASSMAGLRLPLHF; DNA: TGTGCCAGCAGCATGGCAGGGTTGAGGCTACCCCTCCACTTT
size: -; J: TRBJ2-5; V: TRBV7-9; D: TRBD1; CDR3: CASSTPRGLGETQYF; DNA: TGTGCCAGCAGCACCCCCAGGGGGCTGGGCGAGACCCAGTACTTC
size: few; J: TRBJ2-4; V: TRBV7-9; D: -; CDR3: CASSLPSDGENIQYF; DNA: TGTGCCAGCAGCTTACCCTCCGATGGAGAAAACATTCAGTACTTC
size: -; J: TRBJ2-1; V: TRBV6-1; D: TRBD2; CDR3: CASSEQPTSGGARNEQFF; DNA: TGTGCCAGCAGTGAACAACCGACTAGCGGGGGGGCTCGGAATGAGCAGTTCTTC
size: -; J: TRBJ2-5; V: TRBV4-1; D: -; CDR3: CASSQDAVETQYF; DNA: TGCGCCAGCAGCCAAGATGCGGTGGAGACCCAGTACTTC
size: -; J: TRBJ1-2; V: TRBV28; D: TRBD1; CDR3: CASSLFAHGQDYGYTF; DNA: TGTGCCAGCAGTTTATTCGCTCATGGACAGGACTATGGCTACACCTTC
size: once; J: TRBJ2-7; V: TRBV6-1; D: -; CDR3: CASSIPGNEQYF; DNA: TGTGCCAGCAGTATTCCGGGAAACGAGCAGTACTTC
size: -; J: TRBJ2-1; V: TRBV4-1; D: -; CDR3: CASSPTYSSYNEQFF; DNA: TGCGCCAGCAGCCCTACGTACAGCTCCTACAATGAGCAGTTCTTC
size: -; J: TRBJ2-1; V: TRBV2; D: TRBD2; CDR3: CASSVAGDPNEQFF; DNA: TGTGCCAGCAGCGTAGCGGGAGACCCCAATGAGCAGTTCTTC
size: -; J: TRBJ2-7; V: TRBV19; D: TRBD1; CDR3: CATSTGGGREQYF; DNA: TGTGCCACTTCAACAGGGGGCGGGCGCGAGCAGTACTTC